The next 12 T cell receptor beta chains were all read from a single sample in a study of identical twins. A single record per CDR3 protein comes from TCRdb applying MiXCR to the 5' RACE reads. The table includes some 1,600,000 distinct CDR3 sequences, more than 30% detected once. Sequencing used cord blood. Receptors were obtained from a newborn girl in good health.

This rearrangement joins TRBV6-1 to TRBJ2-5; D is perhaps TRBD2 (6 bases). CDR3 length: 14 residues. Germline assignment: CDR1 MNHNS and CDR2 SASEGT. V was cut by 10 bases and J by 11 bases, with 26 bases left in between. CDR3 sequence (DNA): TGTGCCACAGCGGCTAGCGAAACAATAAATGAGCAGTACTTC. It codes for CATAASETINEQYF.

This clonotype has only a few counts. The rearrangement uses TRBV14 and TRBJ1-4, with D unresolved. The length of the CDR3 is 14 residues. CDR1 SGHDN and CDR2 FVKESK come from the germline V gene. The ends were cut back, 1 base at V and 7 bases at J, with 10 bases in the middle. The CDR3 DNA follows: TGTGCCAGCAGCCAAGGACGAACGCTTGAAAAACTGTTTTTT. Translation gives CASSQGRTLEKLFF.

A note on this clonotype: Possible read error: a much larger clone is one base away. The chain links TRBV28 to TRBJ1-1; D is uncertain. The germline CDR1 and CDR2 sequences are MDHEN and SYDVKM. The CDR3 length is 11 residues. V shed 3 bases and J shed 8 bases, with 7 bases lying between them. Here the CDR3 reads CASSLGWEAFF. CDR3 nucleotides: TGTGCCAGCAGTTTGGGATGGGAAGCTTTCTTT.

V usage is TRBV18 and J usage is TRBJ2-7; 13 bases align to TRBD2. The ends lost 6 bases at V and 7 bases at J; junction bases unmatched: 9. The CDR3 totals 15 residues. The germline gives CDR1 KGHSH, CDR2 LQKENI. The CDR3 bases are TGTGCCAGCTCCCGCGGACTAGCGGGAGAGATTGAGCAGTACTTC. Amino acid sequence: CASSRGLAGEIEQYF.

V and J are TRBV5-1 and TRBJ2-4; tentative D call: TRBD1 (7 bases). The end of the DNA aligns better with TRBJ2-7, so the J call may be wrong. Germline assignment: CDR1 SGHRS and CDR2 YFSETQ. The CDR3 runs 14 residues. CDR3 DNA: TGCGCCAGCAGCCGCGGGGACAGATTCTACGAGCAGTACTTC. Its translation is CASSRGDRFYEQYF.

The chain employs TRBV20-1 and TRBJ2-7; a possible D gene is TRBD2 (7 bases). V was cut by 6 bases and J by 3 bases, with 21 bases left in between. In germline, CDR1 is DFQATT, CDR2 SNEGSKA (reference sequence). The CDR3 extends over 15 amino acids. This chain's CDR3 is CSAYFWGGGNYEQYF. The CDR3 DNA reads TGCAGTGCCTACTTCTGGGGGGGCGGGAACTACGAGCAGTACTTC.

This clonotype was seen a few times. V gene TRBV7-8 combines with J gene TRBJ1-2, with D unresolved. Trimming removed 10 bases at V and 7 bases at J, with 19 bases between. Germline assignment: CDR1 SGHVS and CDR2 FQNEAQ. The CDR3 runs 13 residues. The DNA of the CDR3 is TGTGCCACCTCACCCATTCAATCTTCTGGCTACACCTTC. Its protein product is CATSPIQSSGYTF.

This chain links TRBV4-2 with TRBJ2-3; TRBD2 aligns across 8 bases. The CDR3 extends over 15 amino acids. CDR1 and CDR2 from the germline V gene are LGHNA and YNFKEQ. V lost 4 bases, J lost 4 bases, and 7 bases stayed unmatched. The DNA of the CDR3 is TGTGCCAGCAGCCCGTCCGGGGGGGCAGCAGATACGCAGTATTTT. Amino acids: CASSPSGGAADTQYF.

This clonotype appeared a single time. The gene calls are TRBV7-9 and TRBJ2-4; D might be TRBD2 (6 bases). The DNA end favors TRBJ2-5, so the J call may be wrong. CDR1 is SEHNR, CDR2 FQNEAQ, per germline (reference sequence). The CDR3 runs to 17 residues. The CDR3 loop is CASSLVPHLRGQETQYF. The CDR3 nucleotides read TGTGCCAGCAGCTTAGTGCCCCACTTGCGGGGCCAAGAGACCCAGTACTTC.

The CDR3 region has the DNA TGCAGTGCTGATCCCGGACTAGCCGGGGACGAGCAGTACTTC. Encoded protein: CSADPGLAGDEQYF. This rearrangement joins TRBV20-1 to TRBJ2-7; 8 nucleotides agree with TRBD2. CDR1 and CDR2 from the germline V gene are DFQATT and SNEGSKA (reference sequence). Trimming at V came to 5 bases and at J to 5 bases, leaving 11 bases not matched to a gene. This CDR3 comprises 14 residues.

This clonotype was counted between two and nine times. V usage is TRBV27 and J usage is TRBJ2-2, with 8 positions matching TRBD2. V lost 6 bases to trimming and J lost 1 base; unmatched junction nucleotides: 7. Germline V gives CDR1 MNHEY, CDR2 SMNVEV (reference sequence). The CDR3 is 16 amino acids. Written as DNA, the CDR3 is TGTGCCAGCAGCGTCGGGCTAGCGGGGAACACCGGGGAGCTGTTTTTT. Amino acids: CASSVGLAGNTGELFF.

The CDR3 loop reads CASSDRVPTGELFF. The CDR3 bases are TGTGCCAGCAGTGATCGGGTCCCCACCGGGGAGCTGTTTTTT. V usage is TRBV6-1 and J usage is TRBJ2-2, with D unclear. Germline V gene data show CDR1 as MNHNS and CDR2 as SASEGT. There are 14 residues in the CDR3. V was pared by 3 bases and J by 4 bases, with 9 bases between.